The 18 T cell receptor beta chains below were found in one sample sequenced in a study of blood T cell repertoires in COVID-19. The method was immunoSEQ multiplex PCR; TCRdb's version includes in-frame clones alone and lacks a portion of them. This table has 10,000 or so clones, around 77% appearing once. What was sequenced was peripheral blood. The receptors shown here come from a human donor in a cohort sampled during active COVID-19.

The J gene is TRBJ2-7, the V gene TRBV7-9; D not certain. This CDR3 comprises 15 residues. Germline V gene lookup returns CDR1 SEHNR and CDR2 FQNEAQ (reference sequence). The V end was cut by 2 bases, the J end by 2 bases, with 13 bases between. The CDR3 coding sequence is TGTGCCAGCAGCTTAAGTGCGACAAACCCCTACGAGCAGTACTTC. Amino acid sequence: CASSLSATNPYEQYF.

The chain is built from TRBV5-5 and TRBJ1-5; 11 bases align to TRBD1. Germline-derived CDR1 and CDR2 are SGHKS and YYEKEE (reference sequence). With 3 bases clipped from V and 0 bases from J, the junction kept 14 bases outside the gene matches. CDR3 length: 20 residues. The CDR3 reads CASSWNPGQGVLDSNQPQHF. DNA of the CDR3: TGTGCCAGCAGCTGGAATCCGGGACAGGGGGTGTTAGATAGCAATCAGCCCCAGCATTTT.

V is TRBV21-1 and J is TRBJ2-7; TRBD1, as called in the table, went unchecked against the DNA. TRBV21-1 is an annotated pseudogene. The CDR3 has 16 amino acids. As DNA, the CDR3 is TGTGCCAGCAGCAAAGGTCCAAGACAGGGGGCCTACGAGCAGTACTTC. Its translation: CASSKGPRQGAYEQYF.

This clone has just a few counts. The V call is TRBV29-1, the J call TRBJ2-2, with 8 nucleotides matching TRBD2. The CDR3 loop spans 14 amino acids. Germline CDR1 is SQVTM and CDR2 is ANQGSEA. After removal of 7 bases from V and 2 bases from J, the junction contained 6 bases not matched to a gene. CDR3 DNA sequence: TGCAGCGGGCGAGCGGGGGCTAACACCGGGGAGCTGTTTTTT. Protein product: CSGRAGANTGELFF.

CDR3 DNA sequence: TGTGCCAGCAGCTTTGTTAGCAACCAAGAGACCCAGTACTTC. Amino acids: CASSFVSNQETQYF. The chain carries TRBV7-9 and TRBJ2-5; the D is unclear. The length of the CDR3 is 14 residues. Trimming removed 3 bases at V and 0 bases at J, with 8 bases between. The germline V gene has CDR1 SEHNR and CDR2 FQNEAQ (reference sequence).

This clone was seen once. The chain employs TRBV11-2 and TRBJ1-2, with D perhaps TRBD1 (5 bases). The germline V gene has CDR1 SGHAT and CDR2 FQNNGV. Trimming removed 4 bases at V and 14 bases at J, with 20 bases between. The CDR3 has 13 residues. DNA of the CDR3: TGTGCCAGCAGCTCGAGCCCGCACAGGTTTTCGACCTTC. It yields the protein CASSSSPHRFSTF.

This clone has a handful of counts. The V gene is TRBV2, the J gene TRBJ1-2, with a possible D match to TRBD1 (5 bases). Germline V gene sequence: CDR1 SNHLY, CDR2 FYNNEI. The CDR3 covers 14 residues. The V and J ends lost 1 base and 8 bases respectively, with 14 bases between them. The CDR3 coding sequence is TGTGCCAGCAGTGAAGGACAGCGCGGATCGGGCTACACCTTC. It codes for CASSEGQRGSGYTF.

The chain employs TRBV6-5 and TRBJ2-7, with a weak D call TRBD1 (6 bases). CDR3 length: 14 amino acids. Germline-derived CDR1 and CDR2 are MNHEY and SVGAGI. V dropped 6 bases and J dropped 2 bases, with 14 bases sitting between them. This chain's CDR3 is CASRRDTYAYEQYF. As DNA, the CDR3 is TGTGCCAGCAGGAGGGACACCTATGCCTACGAGCAGTACTTC.

There are a few counts of this clone. V gene TRBV4-1 combines with J gene TRBJ1-2, with 7 nucleotides matching TRBD1. The CDR3 extends over 18 amino acids. V was pared by 1 base and J by 2 bases, with 13 bases of the junction left unmatched. From germline, CDR1 is MGHRA and CDR2 YSYEKL. This CDR3 reads CASSQGLRSRGGNYGYTF. The DNA of the CDR3 is TGCGCCAGCAGCCAAGGGTTGAGGTCAAGAGGGGGCAACTATGGCTACACCTTC.

The gene calls are TRBV2 and TRBJ1-1, with D tentatively TRBD1 (5 bases). CDR1 SNHLY and CDR2 FYNNEI come from the germline V gene. The CDR3 sequence is 15 residues long. The germline V and J ends were trimmed by 2 bases and 1 base, with 11 bases remaining between them. CDR3 nucleotides: TGTGCCAGCAGTGAACTGCGCACAGGGAACACTGAAGCTTTCTTT. Protein sequence: CASSELRTGNTEAFF.

This clone occurred a few times. The chain joins TRBV5-1 to TRBJ1-1; 7 bases align to TRBD1. The CDR3 is 14 residues long. From germline, CDR1 is SGHRS and CDR2 YFSETQ. Germline trimming cut 0 bases from V and 1 base from J; bases unmatched to any gene: 0. The CDR3 DNA reads TGCGCCAGCAGCTTGGACAGGGGGAACACTGAAGCTTTCTTT. Protein product: CASSLDRGNTEAFF.

The chain joins TRBV5-4 to TRBJ2-2; 9 bases map to TRBD2. The CDR3 sequence is 17 residues long. After removal of 4 bases from V and 2 bases from J, the junction contained 9 bases not matched to a gene. Per germline, CDR1 SGHNT and CDR2 YYREEE (reference sequence). This chain's CDR3 is CASSVSVAGVNTGELFF. The CDR3 nucleotides are TGTGCCAGCAGCGTGTCCGTAGCGGGGGTCAACACCGGGGAGCTGTTTTTT.

The sample holds one count of this clone. This CDR3 is CASSLRTGSNQPQHF. The CDR3 DNA is TGTGCCAGCAGCCTTCGGACAGGGAGCAATCAGCCCCAGCATTTT. The chain is built from TRBV7-2 and TRBJ1-5, with 8 nucleotides matching TRBD1. J gave up 1 base and V 5 bases, and 4 bases lay outside the gene matches. The CDR3 length is 15 residues. The germline CDR1 and CDR2 sequences are SGHTA and FQGNSA.

Points on this clone: The sample has other DNA sequences that encode this CDR3 too. V gene TRBV7-9 combines with J gene TRBJ2-7, with 11 bases matching TRBD2. Germline CDR1 and CDR2: SEHNR and FQNEAQ (reference sequence). This CDR3 is 14 amino acids long. The ends lost 7 bases at V and 0 bases at J; junction bases unmatched: 2. The CDR3 is CASILAGGSYEQYF. The CDR3 nucleotides are TGTGCCAGCATCCTAGCGGGGGGCTCCTACGAGCAGTACTTC.

This clone was seen only once. J is TRBJ1-1 and V is TRBV5-4; 8 positions match TRBD1. V lost 4 bases to trimming and J lost 1 base; unmatched junction nucleotides: 9. Germline values: CDR1 SGHNT, CDR2 YYREEE (reference sequence). The CDR3 totals 16 residues. The DNA for the CDR3 is TGTGCCAGCAGCCCAGGGGGCGCGCGGTCGAACACTGAAGCTTTCTTT. As protein: CASSPGGARSNTEAFF.

The V call is TRBV23-1, the J call TRBJ2-1; D is perhaps TRBD2 (5 bases). TRBV23-1 is an ORF; its function is uncertain. The CDR3 sequence is 16 residues long. Trimming pared 3 bases from V and 5 bases from J, leaving 17 bases between. The CDR3 coding sequence is TGCGCCAGCAGTCATGATCGCGCAAAGAGGGACAATGAGCAGTTCTTC. This encodes CASSHDRAKRDNEQFF.

The gene calls are TRBV9 and TRBJ1-4; 10 bases line up with TRBD1. Looked up from germline, CDR1 is SGDLS and CDR2 is YYNGEE. The CDR3 consists of 16 residues. J gave up 6 bases and V 0 bases, and 5 bases lay outside the gene matches. The CDR3 sequence: CASSVDPGTGDEKLFF. In DNA form, the CDR3 reads TGTGCCAGCAGCGTAGATCCGGGGACAGGGGATGAAAAACTGTTTTTT.

The chain is built from TRBV11-2 and TRBJ1-6; D remains unclear. CDR3 size: 15 residues. The germline V gene encodes CDR1 SGHAT and CDR2 FQNNGV. V lost 6 bases to trimming and J lost 9 bases, with 18 bases between them. The DNA of the CDR3 is TGTGCCAGCAGGTCGACTATCTTGGGGTTTTCACCCCTCCACTTT. It is translated as CASRSTILGFSPLHF. Supplemented by reference TRBV11-2 and TRBJ1-6, the full variable domain reads EAGVAQSPRYKIIEKRQSVAFWCNPISGHATLYWYQQILGQGPKLLIQFQNNGVVDDSQLPKDRFSAERLKGVDSTLKIQPAKLEDSAVYLCASRSTILGFSPLHFGNGTRLTVT.